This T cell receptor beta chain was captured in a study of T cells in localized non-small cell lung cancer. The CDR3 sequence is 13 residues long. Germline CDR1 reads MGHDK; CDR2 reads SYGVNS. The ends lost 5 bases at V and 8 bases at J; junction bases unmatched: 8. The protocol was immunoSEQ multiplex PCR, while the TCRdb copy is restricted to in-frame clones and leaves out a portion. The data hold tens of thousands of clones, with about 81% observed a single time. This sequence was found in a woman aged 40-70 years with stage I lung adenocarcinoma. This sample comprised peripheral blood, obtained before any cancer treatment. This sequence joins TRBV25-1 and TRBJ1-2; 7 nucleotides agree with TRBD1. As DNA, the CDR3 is TGTGCCAGCAGTTTTCTGACAGGGTCCGGCTACACCTTC. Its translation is CASSFLTGSGYTF.